The present T cell receptor beta chain was sequenced within a study of vaccination effects on CD4 cells after COVID-19. Overall study: Sampling occurred a median 72 days post second dose, range 14 to 241.

Produced via immunoSEQ multiplex PCR; TCRdb's table is partial and in-frame only. Counted here are approximately 14,000 clones, 60% to 80% occurring once; the ten biggest clones make up less than 30%. Pools of viral peptides were used by the ViraFEST assay to expand antigen-specific CD4+ T cells ahead of sequencing. Cells that had been cultured for 9 to 10 days were the source of isolated CD4+ T cells. Subjects were given two BNT162b2 or mRNA-1273 vaccine doses. Turning to this clone: The target antigen is unknown.

The V gene lost 3 bases and the J gene lost 0 bases, with 14 bases spanning the gap. From germline, CDR1 is LGHNA and CDR2 YSLEER. This CDR3 is 17 amino acids long. Source: CD4+ T cells from PBMCs cultured with HCoV-NL63 spike peptides, taken after COVID-19 vaccination. This chain joins TRBV4-3 and TRBJ2-2; possibly TRBD2 for D (5 bases). The receptor was derived from a human donor who received a COVID-19 vaccine. The CDR3 spells CASSHDLRAPNTGELFF. DNA of the CDR3: TGCGCCAGCAGCCACGATTTGAGGGCGCCGAACACCGGGGAGCTGTTTTTT.